This entry is about one TCR beta chain. V shed 6 bases and J shed 0 bases, with 6 bases lying between them. Germline V gene data show CDR1 as MNHEY and CDR2 as SVGAGI. The CDR3 is 13 amino acids. Profiling relied on immunoSEQ multiplex PCR, and the TCRdb table lists in-frame clones only, not all of them. The sample yields more than 45,000 clones, roughly 83% seen once. The sample originates from a study of OX40 agonist ivuxolimab in advanced cancers. About the study: Three patients, one with hepatocellular carcinoma and two with cutaneous melanoma, responded partially.

The receptor comes from an adult with an advanced solid tumor such as melanoma, head and neck, liver or kidney cancer. The V call is TRBV6-5, the J call TRBJ1-5; D uncertain. The sample here was CD4+ or CD8+ T cells sorted from blood, taken in a trial of the OX40 agonist ivuxolimab. CDR3 nucleotide sequence: TGTGCCAGCAGGCAGGCTAGCAATCAGCCCCAGCATTTT. It is translated as CASRQASNQPQHF.